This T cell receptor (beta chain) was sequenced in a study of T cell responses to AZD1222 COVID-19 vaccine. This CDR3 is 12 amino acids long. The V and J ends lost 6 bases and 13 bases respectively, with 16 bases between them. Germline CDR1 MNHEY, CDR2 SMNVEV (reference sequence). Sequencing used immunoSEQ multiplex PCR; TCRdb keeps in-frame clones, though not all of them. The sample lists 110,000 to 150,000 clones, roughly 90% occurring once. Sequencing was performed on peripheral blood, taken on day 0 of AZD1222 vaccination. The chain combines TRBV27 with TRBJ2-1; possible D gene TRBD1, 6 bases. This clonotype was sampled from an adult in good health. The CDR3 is CASRFDRSQQFF. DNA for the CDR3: TGTGCCAGCAGATTCGACAGGTCACAACAGTTCTTC.